This T cell receptor (beta chain) was documented in a study of OX40 agonist ivuxolimab in advanced cancers. In the study overall: The costimulatory receptor OX40 (CD134) was targeted by ivuxolimab, a fully human IgG2 agonistic monoclonal antibody. In the dose-escalation cohort, 82.7% of patients were male, and the mean age was around 65 years with a range of 23 to 79. The point of sequencing TCRbeta in the periphery was to test whether ivuxolimab changed TCR sequence diversity and drove clonal T-cell expansion. The paper reports the monotherapy dose-escalation portion (N of about 54 patients) of the phase I ivuxolimab trial. Of the approximately 50 patients in dose escalation, some 20 had hepatocellular carcinoma, about 15 had melanoma, 9 had renal cell carcinoma and 9 had head and neck cancer. Prior anti-PD-1, anti-PD-L1 or anti-CTLA-4 therapy was permitted, and about two fifths of dose-escalation patients had received checkpoint inhibitors. Intravenous ivuxolimab was administered to patients every 2 weeks at six dose levels: 0.01, 0.1, 0.3, 1.5, 3 and 10 mg/kg. Partial responses occurred in three dose-escalation patients, of whom one had hepatocellular carcinoma and two had cutaneous melanoma. Beyond this particular receptor, the publication reports: In partial responders in the 0.1-3.0 mg/kg groups, normalized peripheral clonal expansion was found to be among the lowest, especially among CD8+ T cells. After ivuxolimab, more expanded clones were found on average in CD8+ T cells than in CD4+ T cells. At doses of 0.1 to 3.0 mg/kg, clonal expansion of both CD4+ and CD8+ blood T cells was observed from baseline to week 6. Antigen specificity was not determined for the clonally expanded peripheral T cells. Low levels of normalized T-cell clonal expansion were also seen in some patients who did not respond.

Genomic DNA was extracted from sorted cells for sequencing of the TCRbeta CDR3 region. The immunoSEQ Assay was used to sequence the TCRbeta CDR3 regions. Sourced from immuneACCESS, this table was stored by TCRdb with only in-frame sequences that have V and J called. A share of the clones is absent; for the studies checked, an unresolved V gene accounts for under half, and the remainder has no known explanation. Across this sample there are about 77,000 clones, with about 86% seen only once. The ten largest clones represent 0.76% of the sample. The CDR3 sequence holds 13 residues, the cysteine and phenylalanine included. The only DNA kept is the CDR3, 39 bases in frame from the first base. V and J are trimmed by 4 bases and 2 bases, and the gene matches miss 1 base of the junction. CDR1 and CDR2 were assigned from the germline V gene as SNHLY and FYNNEI. About this clone: Its antigen remains undetermined. It has no much larger one-base neighbor in the sample; base qualities were not kept. The identical CDR3 is also encoded by other nucleotide sequences in the sample.

Patients with a history of autoimmune disease or receiving systemic immunosuppression were excluded from the trial. Peripheral blood for TCR sequencing was collected from all dose cohorts at baseline, on cycle 4 day 1, and on cycle 7 day 1. The samples were drawn from a first-in-human, open-label, multicenter phase I dose-escalation trial of ivuxolimab. Adults with locally advanced or metastatic head and neck squamous cell, hepatocellular, melanoma or renal cell carcinoma were enrolled in the trial. Before TCR sequencing, CD4+ and CD8+ T cells were separately sorted from peripheral blood. Sample: CD4+ or CD8+ T cells sorted from blood, taken in a trial of the OX40 agonist ivuxolimab. In this chain, TRBV2 is recombined with TRBJ2-5; the junction holds 7 bases that match TRBD1. The clonotype originates from an adult with an advanced solid tumor such as melanoma, head and neck, liver or kidney cancer. CDR3 reads: CASSGDRQETQYF. The DNA sequence is TGTGCCAGCAGTGGGGACAGACAAGAGACCCAGTACTTC.